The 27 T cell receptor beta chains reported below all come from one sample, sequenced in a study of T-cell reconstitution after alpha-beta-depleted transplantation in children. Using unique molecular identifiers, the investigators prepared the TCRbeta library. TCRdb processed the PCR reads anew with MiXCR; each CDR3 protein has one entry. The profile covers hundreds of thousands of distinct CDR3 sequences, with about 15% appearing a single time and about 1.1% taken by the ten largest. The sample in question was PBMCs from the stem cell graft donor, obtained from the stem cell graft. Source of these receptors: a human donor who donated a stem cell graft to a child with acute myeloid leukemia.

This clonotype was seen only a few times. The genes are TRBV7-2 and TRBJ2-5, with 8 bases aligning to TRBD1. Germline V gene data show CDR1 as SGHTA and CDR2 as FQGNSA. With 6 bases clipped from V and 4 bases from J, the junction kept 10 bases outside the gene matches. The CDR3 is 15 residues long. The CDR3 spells CASSIDRGRGETQYF. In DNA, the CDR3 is TGTGCCAGCAGTATAGACAGGGGAAGAGGAGAGACCCAGTACTTC.

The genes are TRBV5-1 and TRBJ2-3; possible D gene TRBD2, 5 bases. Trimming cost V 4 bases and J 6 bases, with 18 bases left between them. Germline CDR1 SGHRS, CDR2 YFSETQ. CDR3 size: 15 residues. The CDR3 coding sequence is TGCGCCAGCAGCGGAGGACTGACCGTGCCGGATACGCAGTATTTT. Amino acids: CASSGGLTVPDTQYF.

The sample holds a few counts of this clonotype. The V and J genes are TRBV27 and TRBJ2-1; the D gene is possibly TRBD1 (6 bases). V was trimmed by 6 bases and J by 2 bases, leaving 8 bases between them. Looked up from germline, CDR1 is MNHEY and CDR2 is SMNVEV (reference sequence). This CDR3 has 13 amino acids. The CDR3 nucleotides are TGTGCCAGCAGCCGGACAGCCTACAATGAGCAGTTCTTC. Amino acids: CASSRTAYNEQFF.

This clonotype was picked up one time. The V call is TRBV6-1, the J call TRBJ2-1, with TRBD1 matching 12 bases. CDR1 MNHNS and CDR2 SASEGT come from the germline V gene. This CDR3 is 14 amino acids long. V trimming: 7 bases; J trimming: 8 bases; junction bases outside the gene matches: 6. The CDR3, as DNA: TGTGCCAGCATAGGCGGGACAGGGGGCCATGAGCAGTTCTTC. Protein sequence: CASIGGTGGHEQFF.

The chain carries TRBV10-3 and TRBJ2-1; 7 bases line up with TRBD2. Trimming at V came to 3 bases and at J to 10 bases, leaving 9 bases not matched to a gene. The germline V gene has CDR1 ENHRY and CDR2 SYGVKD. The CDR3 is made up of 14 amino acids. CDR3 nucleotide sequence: TGTGCCATCAGTGAATCTAAGGGCGGGAGCGAGCAGTTCTTC. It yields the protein CAISESKGGSEQFF.

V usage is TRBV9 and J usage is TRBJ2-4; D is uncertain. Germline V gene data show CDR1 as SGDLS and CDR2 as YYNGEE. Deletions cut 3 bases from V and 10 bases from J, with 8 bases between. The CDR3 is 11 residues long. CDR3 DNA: TGTGCCAGCAGCGCCGGTGGGATTCAGTACTTC. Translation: CASSAGGIQYF.

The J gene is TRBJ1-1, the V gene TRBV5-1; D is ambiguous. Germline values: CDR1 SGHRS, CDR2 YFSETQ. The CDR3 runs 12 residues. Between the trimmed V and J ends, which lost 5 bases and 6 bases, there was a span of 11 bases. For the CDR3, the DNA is TGCGCCAGCAGAGCTGGGGAATCTGAAGCTTTCTTT. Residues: CASRAGESEAFF.

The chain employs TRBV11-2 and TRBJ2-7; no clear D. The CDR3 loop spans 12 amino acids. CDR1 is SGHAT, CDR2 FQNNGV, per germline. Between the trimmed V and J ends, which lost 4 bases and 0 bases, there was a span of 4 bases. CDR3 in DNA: TGTGCCAGCAGCTCCGTCTCCTACGAGCAGTACTTC. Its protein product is CASSSVSYEQYF.

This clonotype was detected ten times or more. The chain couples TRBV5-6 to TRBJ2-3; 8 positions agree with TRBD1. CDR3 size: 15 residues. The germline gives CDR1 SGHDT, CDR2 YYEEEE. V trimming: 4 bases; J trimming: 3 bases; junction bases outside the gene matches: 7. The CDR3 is CASSGQDRETDTQYF. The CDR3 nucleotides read TGTGCCAGCAGCGGCCAGGACAGGGAAACAGATACGCAGTATTTT.

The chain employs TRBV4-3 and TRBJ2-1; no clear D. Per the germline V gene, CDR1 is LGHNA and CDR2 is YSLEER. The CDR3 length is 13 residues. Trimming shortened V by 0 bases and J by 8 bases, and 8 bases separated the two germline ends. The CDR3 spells CASSQDSEDEQFF. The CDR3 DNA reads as TGCGCCAGCAGCCAAGATTCCGAGGATGAGCAGTTCTTC.

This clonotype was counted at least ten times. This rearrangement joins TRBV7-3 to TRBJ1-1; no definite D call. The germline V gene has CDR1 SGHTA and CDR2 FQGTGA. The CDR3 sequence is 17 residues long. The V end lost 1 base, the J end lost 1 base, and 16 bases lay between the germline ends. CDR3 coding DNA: TGTGCCAGCAGCTTAAACGCCTTGGAGGCTCAGAACACTGAAGCTTTCTTT. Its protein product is CASSLNALEAQNTEAFF.

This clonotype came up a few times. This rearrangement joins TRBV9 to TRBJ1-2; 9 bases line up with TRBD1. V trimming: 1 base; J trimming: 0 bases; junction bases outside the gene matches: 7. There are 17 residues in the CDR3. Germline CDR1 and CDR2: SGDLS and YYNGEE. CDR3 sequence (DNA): TGTGCCAGCAGCGTATCTACAGGGGGCGTTTCTAACTATGGCTACACCTTC. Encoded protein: CASSVSTGGVSNYGYTF.

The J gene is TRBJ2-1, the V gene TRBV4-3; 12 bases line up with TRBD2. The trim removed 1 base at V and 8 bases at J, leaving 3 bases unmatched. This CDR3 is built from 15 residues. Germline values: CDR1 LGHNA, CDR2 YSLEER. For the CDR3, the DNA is TGCGCCAGCAGCCAAGGACTAGCGGGGGTATATGAGCAGTTCTTC. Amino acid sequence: CASSQGLAGVYEQFF.

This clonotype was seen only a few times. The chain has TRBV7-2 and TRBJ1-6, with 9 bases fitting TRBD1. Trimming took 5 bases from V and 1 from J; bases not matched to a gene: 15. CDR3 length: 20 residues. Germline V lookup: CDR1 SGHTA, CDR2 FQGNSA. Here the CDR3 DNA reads TGTGCCAGCAGCCCTCTATTATATGGGACAGGGAGTTCCTATAATTCACCCCTCCACTTT. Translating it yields CASSPLLYGTGSSYNSPLHF.

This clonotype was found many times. In DNA form, the CDR3 reads TGTGCCAGCAGTTACGATGGCGGGGGCTTTGGCTACACCTTC. The encoded protein is CASSYDGGGFGYTF. The chain is built from TRBV6-5 and TRBJ1-2, with D tentatively TRBD1 (6 bases). Trimming cost V 2 bases and J 7 bases, with 14 bases left between them. The germline CDR1 and CDR2 sequences are MNHEY and SVGAGI. The CDR3 spans 14 residues.

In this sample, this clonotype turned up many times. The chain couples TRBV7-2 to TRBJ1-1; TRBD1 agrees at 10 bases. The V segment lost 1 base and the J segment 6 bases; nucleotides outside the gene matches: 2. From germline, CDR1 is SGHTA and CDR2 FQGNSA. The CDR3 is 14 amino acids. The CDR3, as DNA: TGTGCCAGCAGCTTAGGGGACAGGGGCCCTGAAGCTTTCTTT. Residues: CASSLGDRGPEAFF.

The chain's CDR3 is CASSEAQYRSINYGYTF. Here the CDR3 DNA reads TGTGCCAGCAGTGAAGCGCAATATCGGAGTATAAACTATGGCTACACCTTC. The chain carries TRBV2 and TRBJ1-2; D unclear. V lost 0 bases to trimming and J lost 2 bases, with 16 bases between them. The CDR3 has 17 amino acids. The V gene's germline CDR1 is SNHLY and CDR2 FYNNEI.

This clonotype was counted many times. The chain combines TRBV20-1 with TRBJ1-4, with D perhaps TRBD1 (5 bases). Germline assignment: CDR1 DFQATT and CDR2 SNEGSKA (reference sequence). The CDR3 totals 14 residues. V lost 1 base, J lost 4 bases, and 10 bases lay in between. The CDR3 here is CSARAGPRNEKLFF. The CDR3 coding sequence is TGCAGTGCTAGAGCGGGACCTCGTAATGAAAAACTGTTTTTT.

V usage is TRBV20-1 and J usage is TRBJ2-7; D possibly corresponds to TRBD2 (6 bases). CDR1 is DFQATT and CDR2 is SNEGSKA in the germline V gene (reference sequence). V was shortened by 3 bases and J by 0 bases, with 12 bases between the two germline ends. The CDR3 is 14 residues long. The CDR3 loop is CSASGRGSSYEQYV. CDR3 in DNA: TGCAGTGCTAGCGGACGGGGGAGCTCCTACGAGCAGTACGTC.

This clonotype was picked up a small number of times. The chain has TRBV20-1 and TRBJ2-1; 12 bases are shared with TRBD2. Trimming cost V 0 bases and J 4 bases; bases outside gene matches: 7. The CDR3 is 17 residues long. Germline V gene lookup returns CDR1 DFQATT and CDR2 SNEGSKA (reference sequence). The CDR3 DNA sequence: TGCAGTGCTAGAGAACTAGCGGGGGGAAACCTTTACAATGAGCAGTTCTTC. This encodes CSARELAGGNLYNEQFF.

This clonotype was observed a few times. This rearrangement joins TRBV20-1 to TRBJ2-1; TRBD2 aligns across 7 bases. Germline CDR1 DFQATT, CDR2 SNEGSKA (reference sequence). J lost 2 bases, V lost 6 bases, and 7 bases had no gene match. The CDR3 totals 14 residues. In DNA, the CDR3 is TGCAGTGCAACGGAGAGCGGGGCCTACAATGAGCAGTTCTTC. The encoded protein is CSATESGAYNEQFF.

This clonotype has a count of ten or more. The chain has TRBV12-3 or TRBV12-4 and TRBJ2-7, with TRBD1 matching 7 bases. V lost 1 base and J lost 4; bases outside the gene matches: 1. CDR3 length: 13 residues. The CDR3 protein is CASSLVQGYEQYF. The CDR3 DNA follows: TGTGCCAGCAGTTTAGTACAGGGGTACGAGCAGTACTTC.

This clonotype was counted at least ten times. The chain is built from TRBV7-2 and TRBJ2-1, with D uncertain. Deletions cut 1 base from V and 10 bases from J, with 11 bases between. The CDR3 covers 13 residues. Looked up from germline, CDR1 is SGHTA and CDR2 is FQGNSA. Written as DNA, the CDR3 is TGTGCCAGCAGCTTAGGGGTCTCCCCCGAGCAGTTCTTC. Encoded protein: CASSLGVSPEQFF.

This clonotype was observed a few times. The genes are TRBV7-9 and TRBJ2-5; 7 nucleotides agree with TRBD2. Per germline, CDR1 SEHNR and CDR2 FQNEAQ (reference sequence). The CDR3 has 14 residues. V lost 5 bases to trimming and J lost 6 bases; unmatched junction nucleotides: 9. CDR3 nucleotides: TGTGCCAGCAGCATCCTGGGGGGGAGGCAGACCCAGTACTTC. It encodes CASSILGGRQTQYF.

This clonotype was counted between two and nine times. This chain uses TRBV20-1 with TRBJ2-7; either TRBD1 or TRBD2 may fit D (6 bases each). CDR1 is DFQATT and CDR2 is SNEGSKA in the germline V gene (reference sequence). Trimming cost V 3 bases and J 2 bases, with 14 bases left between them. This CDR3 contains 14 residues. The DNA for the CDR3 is TGCAGTGCTAGGGGGGGCCGTATACCCTACGAGCAGTACGTC. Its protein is CSARGGRIPYEQYV.

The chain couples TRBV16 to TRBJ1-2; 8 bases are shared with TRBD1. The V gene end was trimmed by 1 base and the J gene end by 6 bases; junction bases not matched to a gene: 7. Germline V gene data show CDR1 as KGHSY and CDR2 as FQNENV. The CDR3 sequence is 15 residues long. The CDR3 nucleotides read TGTGCCAGCAGCCAATACCCCGGACAGGGAGATGGCTACACCTTC. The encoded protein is CASSQYPGQGDGYTF.

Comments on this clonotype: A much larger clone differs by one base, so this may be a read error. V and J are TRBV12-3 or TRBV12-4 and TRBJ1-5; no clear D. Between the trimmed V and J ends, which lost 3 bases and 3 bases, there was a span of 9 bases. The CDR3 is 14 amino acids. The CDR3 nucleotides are TGTGCCAGCAGTTTCAGAGGAACCAATCAGCCCCAGCATTTT. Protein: CASSFRGTNQPQHF.